The entry below gives a single T cell receptor (beta chain) sequence along with its context. J lost 1 base, V lost 2 bases, and 9 bases had no gene match. This CDR3 is 18 amino acids long. The germline V gene has CDR1 LGHNA and CDR2 YSLEER. Assay used: immunoSEQ multiplex PCR; TCRdb lists only in-frame clones, some missing. Of 720,000 or so clones in the sample, over 75% were seen once. The entry originates in a study of shared T cell receptors in the human thymus. These data were likewise used in another study, on human thymus T cells. Turning to that study: Corrective heart surgery yielded the resections from which the thymus tissue came. Thymic and blood repertoires seemed to favor certain V and J genes.

The chain has TRBV4-3 and TRBJ2-3, with 10 bases fitting TRBD1. This receptor was obtained from a girl less than two years old with a congenital heart defect. Sequenced material: thymocytes. CDR3 sequence reads: CASSQLHADRGGTDTQYF. CDR3 bases: TGCGCCAGCAGCCAACTACATGCGGACAGGGGGGGCACAGATACGCAGTATTTT.